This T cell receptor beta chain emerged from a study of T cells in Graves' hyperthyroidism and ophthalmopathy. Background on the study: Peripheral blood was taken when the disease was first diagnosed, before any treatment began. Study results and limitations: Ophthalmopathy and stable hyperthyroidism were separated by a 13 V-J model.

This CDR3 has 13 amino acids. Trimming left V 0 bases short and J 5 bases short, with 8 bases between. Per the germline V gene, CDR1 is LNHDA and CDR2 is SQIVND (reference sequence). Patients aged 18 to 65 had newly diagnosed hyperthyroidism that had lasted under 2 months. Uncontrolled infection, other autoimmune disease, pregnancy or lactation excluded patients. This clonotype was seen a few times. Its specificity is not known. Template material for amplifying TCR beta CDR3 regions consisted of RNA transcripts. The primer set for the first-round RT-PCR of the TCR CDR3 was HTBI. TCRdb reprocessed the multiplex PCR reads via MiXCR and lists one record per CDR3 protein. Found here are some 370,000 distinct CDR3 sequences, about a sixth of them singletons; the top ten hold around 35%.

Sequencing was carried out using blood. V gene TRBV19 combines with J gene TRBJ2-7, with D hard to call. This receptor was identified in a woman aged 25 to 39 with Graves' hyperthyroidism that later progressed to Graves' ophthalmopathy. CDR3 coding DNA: TGTGCCAGTAGTATAGAGCTTCCCAACGAGCAGTACTTC. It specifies CASSIELPNEQYF.